A selection of T cell receptor beta chains follows, all from one sample in a study of beta chain features in type 1 diabetes. The data were produced by immunoSEQ multiplex PCR, yet TCRdb's version contains in-frame clones alone and is incomplete. The repertoire holds 550,000 to 850,000 clones, with roughly 13% as singletons. What was sequenced was naive CD4+ T cells from blood. These receptor sequences come from a man younger than 35 with type 1 diabetes. The CDR3 runs from the conserved cysteine through the conserved F or W. The D gene is left open where the match is weak. Clone size is shown for a subset of rows, as once, few, many or a class of expanded clone.

D	J	V	size	CDR3	DNA
NA	TRBJ1-1	TRBV7-3	NA	CASSSIGGRFTEAFF	TGTGCCAGCAGCTCGATAGGTGGAAGGTTCACTGAAGCTTTCTTT
NA	TRBJ1-5	TRBV7-9	few	CAVGGQPQHF	TGTGCCGTTGGGGGTCAGCCCCAGCATTTT
NA	TRBJ2-2	TRBV2	NA	CASTRDGGLFF	TGTGCCAGCACCCGAGACGGGGGGCTGTTTTTT
TRBD1	TRBJ2-1	TRBV7-8	NA	CASSPTGDNEQFF	TGTGCCAGCAGCCCGACAGGGGACAATGAGCAGTTCTTC
NA	TRBJ2-7	TRBV10-3	NA	CAISPGAANVEQYF	TGTGCCATCAGTCCAGGGGCAGCGAACGTCGAGCAGTACTTC
NA	TRBJ2-1	TRBV4-1	few	CASSHPPGLEQFF	TGCGCCAGCAGCCATCCCCCGGGACTTGAGCAGTTCTTC
NA	TRBJ2-2	TRBV7-2	NA	CASSLSAGAHTGELFF	TGTGCCAGCAGCTTATCGGCGGGGGCCCACACCGGGGAGCTGTTTTTT
NA	TRBJ1-5	TRBV7-8	few	CASSLGGSQPQHF	TGTGCCAGCAGCTTGGGGGGAAGTCAGCCCCAGCATTTT
NA	TRBJ2-1	TRBV7-3	few	CASSLVAQESEQFF	TGTGCCAGCAGCTTAGTTGCCCAGGAGAGTGAGCAGTTCTTC
NA	TRBJ2-7	TRBV5-1	NA	CASSFGTDSYEQYF	TGCGCCAGCAGCTTCGGGACGGACTCCTACGAGCAGTACTTC
TRBD2	TRBJ2-2	TRBV18	few	CASSPSASGTGELFF	TGTGCCAGCTCACCATCGGCTAGCGGCACCGGGGAGCTGTTTTTT
TRBD2	TRBJ2-7	TRBV13	few	CASSPREGYEQYF	TGTGCCAGCAGCCCCAGGGAGGGTTACGAGCAGTACTTC
NA	TRBJ1-2	TRBV25-1	NA	CASSDETGYNYGYTF	TGTGCCAGCAGTGATGAGACAGGATACAACTATGGCTACACCTTC
NA	TRBJ2-5	TRBV13	few	CASSGPSETQYF	TGTGCCAGCAGCGGGCCATCGGAGACCCAGTACTTC
NA	TRBJ2-5	TRBV10-1	NA	CASSASRGETQYF	TGCGCCAGCAGTGCATCAAGAGGAGAGACCCAGTACTTC
NA	TRBJ1-5	TRBV6-1	NA	CASSELPRIRGSNQPQHF	TGTGCCAGCAGTGAACTACCCAGGATCAGGGGAAGCAATCAGCCCCAGCATTTT
NA	TRBJ2-3	TRBV7-2	NA	CASSLSWDRTDTQYF	TGTGCCAGCAGCTTATCGTGGGACCGCACAGATACGCAGTATTTT
NA	TRBJ1-5	TRBV9	NA	CASSVGQGYNQPQHF	TGTGCCAGCAGCGTAGGTCAGGGGTACAATCAGCCCCAGCATTTT
NA	TRBJ2-1	TRBV5-6	few	CASSLVSVYNEQFF	TGTGCCAGCAGCTTGGTGTCAGTCTACAATGAGCAGTTCTTC
NA	TRBJ1-2	TRBV10-3	few	CASSYSAGANYGYTF	TGTGCCAGCAGTTACTCGGCAGGGGCTAACTATGGCTACACCTTC
TRBD2	TRBJ2-5	TRBV19	NA	CASSTAGRLQETQYF	TGTGCCAGTAGTACAGCGGGGCGCTTACAAGAGACCCAGTACTTC
NA	TRBJ1-2	TRBV28	NA	CASSLLTNYGYTF	TGTGCCAGCAGTTTGCTAACTAACTATGGCTACACCTTC
NA	TRBJ1-1	TRBV9	NA	CASSVALGDTEAFF	TGTGCCAGCAGCGTAGCTCTGGGAGACACTGAAGCTTTCTTT
NA	TRBJ2-5	TRBV6-1	NA	CASSESGTPRETQYF	TGTGCCAGCAGTGAATCCGGGACTCCCAGAGAGACCCAGTACTTC
NA	TRBJ2-7	TRBV7-2	NA	CASSLAGQDLTMQYF	TGTGCCAGCAGCTTAGCCGGACAAGACCTTACGATGCAGTACTTC
NA	TRBJ1-2	TRBV9	few	CASSVGGTANYGYTF	TGTGCCAGCAGCGTAGGAGGTACGGCCAACTATGGCTACACCTTC
NA	TRBJ1-4	TRBV29-1	few	CSVELATNEKLFF	TGCAGCGTTGAACTTGCAACTAATGAAAAACTGTTTTTT
NA	TRBJ2-5	TRBV19	NA	CASSSVGEEETQYF	TGTGCCAGTAGCTCGGTAGGGGAAGAGGAGACCCAGTACTTC
NA	TRBJ2-6	TRBV29-1	NA	CSVQGNSGANVLTF	TGCAGCGTTCAGGGTAACTCTGGGGCCAACGTCCTGACTTTC
TRBD1	TRBJ1-5	TRBV29-1	few	CSVGGQGGSNQPQHF	TGCAGCGTTGGAGGGCAGGGGGGGAGCAATCAGCCCCAGCATTTT
NA	TRBJ1-1	TRBV11-3	NA	CASSLMMNTEAFF	TGTGCCAGCAGCTTAATGATGAACACTGAAGCTTTCTTT
TRBD2	TRBJ2-7	TRBV28	few	CASNLFIAGGRYEQYF	TGTGCCAGCAACCTCTTCATAGCGGGGGGGCGCTACGAGCAGTACTTC
NA	TRBJ1-5	TRBV6-1	few	CASKEHNLAGQPQHF	TGTGCCAGCAAGGAGCACAACCTAGCGGGGCAGCCCCAGCATTTT
NA	TRBJ1-1	TRBV30	NA	CAWSRAVNTEAFF	TGTGCCTGGAGTAGGGCAGTGAACACTGAAGCTTTCTTT
TRBD1	TRBJ2-5	TRBV2	few	CASTPGDRVGETQYF	TGTGCCAGCACTCCCGGGGACAGGGTCGGAGAGACCCAGTACTTC
NA	TRBJ2-3	TRBV5-1	few	CASSFSTDTQYF	TGCGCCAGCAGCTTCAGCACAGATACGCAGTATTTT
TRBD1	TRBJ1-5	TRBV11-2	NA	CASSGQGQQPQHF	TGTGCCAGCAGCGGACAGGGGCAACAGCCCCAGCATTTT
NA	TRBJ1-5	TRBV27	few	CASSLYGQAGGVRQPQHF	TGTGCCAGCAGTTTATACGGGCAGGCCGGAGGCGTTCGGCAGCCCCAGCATTTT
NA	TRBJ1-6	TRBV19	NA	CASSIGGGRADSPLHF	TGTGCCAGTAGTATCGGGGGGGGAAGGGCGGATTCACCCCTCCACTTT
NA	TRBJ2-3	TRBV2	NA	CASTLRSGGIDTQYF	TGTGCCAGCACCTTGAGGAGCGGCGGCATAGATACGCAGTATTTT
TRBD1	TRBJ1-4	TRBV2	few	CASKSTGANEKLFF	TGTGCCAGCAAATCGACAGGGGCTAATGAAAAACTGTTTTTT
NA	TRBJ2-3	TRBV18	NA	CASSPQSGSDTQYF	TGTGCCAGCTCACCACAAAGCGGGTCTGATACGCAGTATTTT
TRBD1	TRBJ1-2	TRBV11-2	NA	CASSLQGEGGYTF	TGTGCCAGCAGCTTACAGGGGGAGGGTGGCTACACCTTC
NA	TRBJ1-1	TRBV30	NA	CACSRTMNTEAFF	TGTGCCTGTTCGAGAACCATGAACACTGAAGCTTTCTTT
NA	TRBJ2-1	TRBV11-2	NA	CASSTLANEQFF	TGTGCCAGCAGCACTTTAGCAAATGAGCAGTTCTTC
TRBD2	TRBJ2-3	TRBV4-1	NA	CASSLGLASLPRTDTQYF	TGCGCCAGCAGCTTGGGACTAGCGAGCCTACCTCGCACAGATACGCAGTATTTT
TRBD2	TRBJ2-5	TRBV30	few	CAWSVGLAVETQYF	TGTGCCTGGAGTGTCGGGCTAGCGGTGGAGACCCAGTACTTC
NA	TRBJ2-3	TRBV4-2	few	CASAPRTGRVDTQYF	TGTGCCAGCGCACCCCGGACCGGAAGGGTGGATACGCAGTATTTT
TRBD2	TRBJ2-1	TRBV7-8	NA	CASSLGGAGASYNEQFF	TGTGCCAGCAGCTTAGGTGGGGCGGGAGCAAGCTACAATGAGCAGTTCTTC
NA	TRBJ2-7	TRBV25-1	NA	CASSESGAGGEQYF	TGTGCCAGCAGTGAATCGGGTGCGGGTGGCGAGCAGTACTTC
NA	TRBJ1-1	TRBV6-6	few	CASSRDTPNTEAFF	TGTGCCAGCAGCCGGGACACACCGAACACTGAAGCTTTCTTT
TRBD1	TRBJ2-7	TRBV5-1	NA	CASSPRTGATYEQYF	TGCGCCAGCAGCCCGAGGACAGGGGCTACCTACGAGCAGTACTTC
NA	TRBJ2-3	TRBV9	few	CASSGRDTRTDTQYF	TGTGCCAGCAGCGGTAGGGACACCCGCACAGATACGCAGTATTTT